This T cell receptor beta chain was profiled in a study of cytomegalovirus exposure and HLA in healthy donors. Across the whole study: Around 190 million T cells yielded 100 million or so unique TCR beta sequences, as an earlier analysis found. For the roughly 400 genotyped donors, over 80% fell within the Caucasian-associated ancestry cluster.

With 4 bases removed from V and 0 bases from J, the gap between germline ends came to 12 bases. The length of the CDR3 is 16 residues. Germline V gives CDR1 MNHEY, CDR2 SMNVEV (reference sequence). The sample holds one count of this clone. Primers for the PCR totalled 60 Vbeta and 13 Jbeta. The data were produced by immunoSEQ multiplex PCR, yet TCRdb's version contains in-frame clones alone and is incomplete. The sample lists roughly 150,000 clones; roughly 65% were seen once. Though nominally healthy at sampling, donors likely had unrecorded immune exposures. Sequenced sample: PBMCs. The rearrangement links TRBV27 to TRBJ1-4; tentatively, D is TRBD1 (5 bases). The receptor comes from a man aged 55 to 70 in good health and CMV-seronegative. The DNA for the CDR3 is TGTGCCAGCAGTTCCTACCGGGGGGCAACTAATGAAAAACTGTTTTTT. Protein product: CASSSYRGATNEKLFF.